Detailed here is one T cell receptor (beta chain). This record comes from a study of shared clonotypes between healthy human individuals. Profiling relied on immunoSEQ multiplex PCR, and the TCRdb table lists in-frame clones only, not all of them. Among 470,000 or so clones, roughly 80% were seen once, and the ten largest hold roughly 13%. V lost 5 bases and J lost 6, with 17 bases in between. The CDR3 is made up of 15 amino acids. In germline, CDR1 is PRHDT, CDR2 FYEKMQ (reference sequence). The rearrangement uses TRBV13 and TRBJ2-1, with D unclear. Specimen: PBMCs. This clonotype was obtained from a middle-aged woman in good health. Some clones in this sample may be carry-over from other donors' samples. Here the CDR3 DNA reads TGTGCCAGCAGCCGGACCATAAGTTTAGCCAATGAGCAGTTCTTC. It specifies CASSRTISLANEQFF.